These 11 T cell receptor beta chains share one sample of origin, sequenced in a study of CD8 T cells in Susac syndrome. A quantity of about 0.5 to 1 ug RNA underwent reverse transcription using random hexamers. TCRdb reanalysed the immunoSEQ multiplex PCR reads using MiXCR and keeps one entry per CDR3 protein. This sample has fewer than 85,000 distinct CDR3 sequences, with over 85% found just once. Source material: CD8+ T cells from PBMCs. Source of these receptors: a human donor with multiple sclerosis.

The rearrangement uses TRBV5-1 and TRBJ2-7, with D perhaps TRBD1 or TRBD2 (6 bases each). Trimming shortened V by 3 bases and J by 2 bases, and 12 bases separated the two germline ends. Germline V lookup: CDR1 SGHRS, CDR2 YFSETQ. CDR3 length: 14 amino acids. CDR3 sequence: CASSSGRGAYEQYF. The CDR3 coding sequence is TGCGCCAGCAGCTCTGGAAGGGGGGCCTACGAGCAGTACTTC.

In this sample, this clonotype turned up once. The chain links TRBV9 to TRBJ2-6, with 8 bases matching TRBD1. The CDR3 is 18 amino acids. Germline V gene data show CDR1 as SGDLS and CDR2 as YYNGEE. The V gene end was trimmed by 2 bases and the J gene end by 0 bases; junction bases not matched to a gene: 7. CDR3 sequence reads: CASSVRDRIDSGANVLTF. In DNA form, the CDR3 reads TGTGCCAGCAGCGTGCGGGACAGGATCGACTCTGGGGCCAACGTCCTGACTTTC.

CDR3 residues: CSVEETDRGMPYEQYF. As DNA, the CDR3 is TGCAGCGTTGAAGAGACGGACAGGGGAATGCCTTACGAGCAGTACTTC. The V gene is TRBV29-1, the J gene TRBJ2-7; TRBD1 agrees at 9 bases. This CDR3 is 16 amino acids long. Germline V gives CDR1 SQVTM, CDR2 ANQGSEA. The trim removed 0 bases at V and 4 bases at J, leaving 10 bases unmatched.

The chain recombines TRBV19 with TRBJ2-3; D not certain. CDR3 length: 13 amino acids. Trimming pared 1 base from V and 6 bases from J, leaving 8 bases between. CDR1 and CDR2 from the germline V gene are LNHDA and SQIVND (reference sequence). The CDR3 nucleotides read TGTGCCAGTAGTATAGCGTGGCTCGATACGCAGTATTTT. Translating it yields CASSIAWLDTQYF.

V and J are TRBV10-2 and TRBJ1-2, with D hard to call. Trimming cost V 2 bases and J 7 bases, with 11 bases left between them. The CDR3 has 13 amino acids. Looked up from germline, CDR1 is WSHSY and CDR2 is SAAADI. CDR3: CASSEEGFRGYTF. DNA of the CDR3: TGCGCCAGCAGTGAGGAGGGTTTTCGTGGCTACACCTTC.

V is TRBV20-1 and J is TRBJ2-1; 7 bases agree with TRBD1. The length of the CDR3 is 15 residues. Germline CDR1 DFQATT, CDR2 SNEGSKA (reference sequence). After removal of 8 bases from V and 2 bases from J, the junction contained 12 bases not matched to a gene. In nucleotides, the CDR3 is TGCAGTTCAGAAGCTCGGACAGGACCCTACAATGAGCAGTTCTTC. It encodes CSSEARTGPYNEQFF.

The chain combines TRBV6-1 with TRBJ2-1; the match to TRBD2 covers 9 bases. V was pared by 6 bases and J by 9 bases, with 6 bases of the junction left unmatched. This CDR3 is 13 amino acids long. Germline V gene data show CDR1 as MNHNS and CDR2 as SASEGT. CDR3 sequence: CASRDSGSREQFF. The CDR3 coding sequence is TGTGCCAGCAGAGATAGCGGGAGTCGTGAGCAGTTCTTC.

V and J are TRBV19 and TRBJ2-5; D is perhaps TRBD1 (6 bases). CDR1 is LNHDA, CDR2 SQIVND, per germline (reference sequence). The CDR3 covers 13 residues. V lost 4 bases, J lost 5 bases, and 11 bases lay in between. The CDR3 here is CASSTWTAETQYF. CDR3 nucleotides: TGTGCCAGTAGTACCTGGACAGCCGAGACCCAGTACTTC.

The chain uses TRBV30 and TRBJ2-5; 8 nucleotides match TRBD1. From germline, CDR1 is GTSNPN and CDR2 SVGIG (reference sequence). Trimming removed 1 base from V and 0 bases from J; junction bases left unmatched: 4. The CDR3 is made up of 15 amino acids. CDR3 nucleotide sequence: TGTGCCTGGAGTGAGGACAGGGCGTACCAAGAGACCCAGTACTTC. It specifies CAWSEDRAYQETQYF. Looking up the rest from reference TRBV30 and TRBJ2-5 gives the full variable domain: SQTIHQWPATLVQPVGSPLSLECTVEGTSNPNLYWYRQAAGRGLQLLFYSVGIGQISSEVPQNLSASRPQDRQFILSSKKLLLSDSGFYLCAWSEDRAYQETQYFGPGTRLLVL.

This CDR3 reads CSVETSGNEQYF. The CDR3 region has the DNA TGCAGCGTTGAGACTTCAGGGAACGAGCAGTACTTC. This chain connects TRBV29-1 to TRBJ2-7; a possible D gene is TRBD1 (5 bases). There are 12 residues in the CDR3. Trimming removed 3 bases from V and 5 bases from J, with 11 bases in between. Per the germline V gene, CDR1 is SQVTM and CDR2 is ANQGSEA.

The chain combines TRBV7-9 with TRBJ1-3; 8 bases agree with TRBD1. Germline trimming cut 5 bases from V and 0 bases from J; bases unmatched to any gene: 15. This CDR3 spans 19 amino acids. CDR1 and CDR2 from the germline V gene are SEHNR and FQNEAQ (reference sequence). As DNA, the CDR3 is TGTGCCAGCAGCGTGGGCGACAGGGGCCTCCTTAACTCTGGAAACACCATATATTTT. Amino acid sequence: CASSVGDRGLLNSGNTIYF.